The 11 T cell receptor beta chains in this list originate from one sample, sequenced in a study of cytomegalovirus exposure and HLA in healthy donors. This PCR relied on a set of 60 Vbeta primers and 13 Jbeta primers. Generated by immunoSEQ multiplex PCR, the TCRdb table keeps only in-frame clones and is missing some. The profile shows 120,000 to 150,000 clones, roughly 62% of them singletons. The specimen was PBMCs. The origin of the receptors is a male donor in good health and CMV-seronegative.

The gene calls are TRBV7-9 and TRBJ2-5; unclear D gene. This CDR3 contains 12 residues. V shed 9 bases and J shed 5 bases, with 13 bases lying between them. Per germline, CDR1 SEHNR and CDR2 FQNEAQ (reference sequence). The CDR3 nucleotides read TGTGCCAGTATTAGGCTAGGCGAGACCCAGTACTTC. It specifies CASIRLGETQYF.

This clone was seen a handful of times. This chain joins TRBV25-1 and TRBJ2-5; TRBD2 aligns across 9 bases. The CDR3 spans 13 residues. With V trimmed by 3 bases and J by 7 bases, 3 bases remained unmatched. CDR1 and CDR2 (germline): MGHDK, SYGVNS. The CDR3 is CASSDTGLATQYF. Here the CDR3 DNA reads TGTGCCAGCAGTGATACGGGACTAGCGACCCAGTACTTC.

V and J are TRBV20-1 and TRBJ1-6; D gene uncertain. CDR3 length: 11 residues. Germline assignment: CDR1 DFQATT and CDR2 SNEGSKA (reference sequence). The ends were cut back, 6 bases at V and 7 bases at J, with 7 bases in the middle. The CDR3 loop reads CSALGNSPLHF. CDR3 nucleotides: TGCAGTGCCCTCGGGAATTCACCCCTCCACTTT.

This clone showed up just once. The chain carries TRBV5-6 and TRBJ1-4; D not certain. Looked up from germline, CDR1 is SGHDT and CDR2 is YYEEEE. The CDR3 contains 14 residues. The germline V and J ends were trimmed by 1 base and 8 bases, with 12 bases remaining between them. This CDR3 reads CASSLIGETEKLFF. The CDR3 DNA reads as TGTGCCAGCAGCTTGATCGGGGAAACCGAAAAACTGTTTTTT.

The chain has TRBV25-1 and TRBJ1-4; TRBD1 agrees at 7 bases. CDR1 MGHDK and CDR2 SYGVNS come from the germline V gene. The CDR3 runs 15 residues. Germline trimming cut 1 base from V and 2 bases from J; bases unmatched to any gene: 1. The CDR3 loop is CASSELDRTNEKLFF. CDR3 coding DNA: TGTGCCAGCAGTGAATTGGACAGGACTAATGAAAAACTGTTTTTT.

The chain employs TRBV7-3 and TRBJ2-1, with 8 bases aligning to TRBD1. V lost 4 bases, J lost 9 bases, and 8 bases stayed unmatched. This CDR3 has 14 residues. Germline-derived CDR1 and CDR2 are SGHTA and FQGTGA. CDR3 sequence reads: CASSWASGGGEQFF. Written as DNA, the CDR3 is TGTGCCAGCAGCTGGGCTTCAGGGGGCGGTGAGCAGTTCTTC.

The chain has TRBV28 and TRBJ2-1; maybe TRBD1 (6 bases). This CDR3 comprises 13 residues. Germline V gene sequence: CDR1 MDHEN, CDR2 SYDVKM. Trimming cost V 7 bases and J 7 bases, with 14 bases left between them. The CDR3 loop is CASNLLRGNEQFF. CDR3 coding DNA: TGTGCCAGCAACCTCCTGAGGGGGAATGAGCAGTTCTTC.

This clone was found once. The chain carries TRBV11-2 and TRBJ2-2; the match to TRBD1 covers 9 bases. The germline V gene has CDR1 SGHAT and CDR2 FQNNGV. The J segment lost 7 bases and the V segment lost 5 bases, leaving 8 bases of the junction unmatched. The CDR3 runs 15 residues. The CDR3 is CASSPGQGGVGELFF. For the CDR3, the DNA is TGTGCCAGCAGCCCGGGACAGGGCGGAGTCGGGGAGCTGTTTTTT. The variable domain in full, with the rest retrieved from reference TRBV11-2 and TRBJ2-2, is EAGVAQSPRYKIIEKRQSVAFWCNPISGHATLYWYQQILGQGPKLLIQFQNNGVVDDSQLPKDRFSAERLKGVDSTLKIQPAKLEDSAVYLCASSPGQGGVGELFFGEGSRLTVL.

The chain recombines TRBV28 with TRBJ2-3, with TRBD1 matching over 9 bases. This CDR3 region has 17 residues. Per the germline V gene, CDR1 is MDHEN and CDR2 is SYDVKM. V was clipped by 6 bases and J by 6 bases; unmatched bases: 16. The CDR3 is CASSPPRGQGLSDTQYF. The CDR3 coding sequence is TGTGCCAGCAGCCCACCTAGGGGACAGGGTTTATCGGATACGCAGTATTTT.

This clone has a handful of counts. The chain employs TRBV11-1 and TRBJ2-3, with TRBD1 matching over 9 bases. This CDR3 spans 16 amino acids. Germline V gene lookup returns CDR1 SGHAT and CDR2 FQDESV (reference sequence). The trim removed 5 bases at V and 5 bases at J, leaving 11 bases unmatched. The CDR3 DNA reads TGTGCCAGCAGCCCCTCGGACAGGGGAGGTAGAGATACGCAGTATTTT. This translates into CASSPSDRGGRDTQYF.

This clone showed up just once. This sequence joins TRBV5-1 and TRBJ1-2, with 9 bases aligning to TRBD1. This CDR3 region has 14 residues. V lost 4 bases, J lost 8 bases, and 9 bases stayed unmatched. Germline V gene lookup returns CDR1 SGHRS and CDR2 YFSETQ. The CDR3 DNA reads TGCGCCAGCAGCCGAAGGGGACAGGGTGACGGCTACACCTTC. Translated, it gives CASSRRGQGDGYTF.